What follows describes a single T cell receptor (beta chain). These data belong to a study of T cells expressing NK-cell markers. The CDR3 is made up of 13 amino acids. Germline assignment: CDR1 SGHRS and CDR2 YFSETQ. cDNA encoding TCR beta was synthesized via 5'RACE template switching incorporating UMIs. TCRdb re-called the 5' RACE reads and gives one entry per CDR3 protein, without DNA. This sample contains over 100,000 distinct CDR3 sequences. The chain uses TRBV5-1 and TRBJ1-2; lacking DNA, the TRBD1 call made by TCRdb goes unchecked. The sequenced sample was blood T cells: a sorted CD56 or NKG2C T cell subset, CD4+ or CD8+ T cells, or bulk PBMC T cells (not recorded which). This clonotype was sampled from a woman between 18 and 69 years old in good health. The CDR3 loop is CASSLQGTYGYTF.